Shown below are 10 T cell receptor beta chains from a single sample sequenced in a study of T cell clonality in common variable immunodeficiency (dated by TCRdb to about 2015). Library preparation was by the immunoSEQ multiplex PCR assay. TCRdb took this table from immuneACCESS and kept in-frame rearrangements with V and J called. Such tables lack part of the clones; where checked against another copy, unresolved V genes explain under half of the gap, and the rest is unexplained. The table gives about 40,000 clones for this sample, with none occurring only once. Jointly, the top ten make up over 1.2% of the sample. Sequencing input: peripheral blood mononuclear cells. All receptors derive from a person aged 18 to 75 in good health.

Ten or more counts support this clone. The missing CDR3 end, 3 residues past where the read stops, is filled in from the germline J gene. V is TRBV7-8 and J is TRBJ2-7; 7 bases agree with TRBD1. There are 15 residues in the CDR3. From germline, CDR1 is SGHVS and CDR2 FQNEAQ. J lost 5 bases, V lost 3 bases, and 10 bases had no gene match. The CDR3 bases that were read are TGTGCCAGCAGCTTGGAAGGGGGCCCGTCCCACGAG. As protein: CASSLEGGPSHE. The complete CDR3 reads CASSLEGGPSHEQYF.

In its sample, this clone was seen many times. The DNA ends 3 residues before the CDR3 does, and the rest of the CDR3 is filled in from the germline J gene. The V and J genes are TRBV28 and TRBJ2-7; 9 nucleotides align to TRBD1. From germline, CDR1 is MDHEN and CDR2 SYDVKM. CDR3 length equals 16 residues. Losses at the gene ends were 5 bases for V and 2 bases for J; bases not matched to a gene: 10. The CDR3 reads CASSPPPGTGPYEQYF. The part of the CDR3 DNA that was read is TGTGCCAGCAGTCCACCGCCCGGGACAGGGCCCTACGAG.

This clone appeared many times. Here the CDR3 reads CASSSRSGTDTQYF. The CDR3 bases that were read are TGTGCCAGCAGCTCCAGATCCGGCACAGATACG. The chain carries TRBV5-4 and TRBJ2-3; D call uncertain. The read gets to within 3 residues of the CDR3 end, and the germline J gene fills in the rest. V was trimmed by 3 bases and J by 1 base, leaving 9 bases between them. CDR1 and CDR2 from the germline V gene are SGHNT and YYREEE (reference sequence). The CDR3 contains 14 residues. The whole variable domain, filled in from reference TRBV5-4 and TRBJ2-3, reads ETGVTQSPTHLIKTRGQQVTLRCSSQSGHNTVSWYQQALGQGPQFIFQYYREEENGRGNFPPRFSGLQFPNYSSELNVNALELDDSALYLCASSSRSGTDTQYFGPGTRLTVL.

This clone appeared many times. The DNA read from the CDR3 is TGTGCCAGCAGCTCCTCAGGGCCGAAAGGTGCCGGGGAG. It is translated as CASSSSGPKGAGE. Given in full, the CDR3 is CASSSSGPKGAGELFF. This chain joins TRBV7-3 and TRBJ2-2, with a possible D match to TRBD1 (5 bases). The read is 3 residues too short to cover the CDR3 end, so that end is filled in from the germline J gene. Between the trimmed V and J ends, which lost 4 bases and 6 bases, there was a span of 18 bases. Germline V gene data show CDR1 as SGHTA and CDR2 as FQGTGA. This CDR3 is built from 16 residues.

This clone came up many times. Read sequence stops 3 residues before the CDR3 end, and the germline J gene provides the missing end. The chain employs TRBV18 and TRBJ2-5, with unresolved D. This CDR3 is built from 13 residues. Germline V gives CDR1 KGHSH, CDR2 LQKENI. V shed 6 bases and J shed 1 base, with 9 bases lying between them. This chain's CDR3 is CASSRVLQETQYF. Partial CDR3 DNA: TGTGCCAGCTCCCGCGTACTCCAAGAGACC.

The table lists this clone with a few counts. The sequence runs out 3 residues before the end of the CDR3; the remainder is reconstructed from the germline J gene. The chain joins TRBV2 to TRBJ2-2, with 7 bases lining up with TRBD1. Germline CDR1 reads SNHLY; CDR2 reads FYNNEI. This CDR3 has 17 residues. The covered CDR3 bases are TGTGCCAGCAGTGGAACAGGAGTGGGACAGTCTAATGAAAAG. Amino acid sequence: CASSGTGVGQSNEK. The entire CDR3 reads CASSGTGVGQSNEKLFF.

This clone was counted at least ten times. The observed sequence ends 3 residues before the CDR3 terminus, with the missing tail filled in from the germline J gene. The chain has TRBV6-2 or TRBV6-3 and TRBJ2-5; possibly TRBD2 for D (6 bases). V gave up 5 bases and J gave up 5 bases, with 18 bases separating them. Germline V gene data show CDR1 as MNHEY and CDR2 as SVGEGT. CDR3 length: 15 residues. The covered CDR3 bases are TGTGCCAGCAGTCATTCTCAGCGGGTCGAGGAGACC. It translates to CASSHSQRVEET. From start to end, the CDR3 is CASSHSQRVEETQYF.

In this sample, this clone turned up many times. From the germline J gene comes the end of the CDR3, since the read stops 3 residues before it. This rearrangement joins TRBV9 to TRBJ2-5, with D perhaps matching TRBD1 (7 bases). V was clipped by 7 bases and J by 5 bases, with 21 bases between them. The germline V gene encodes CDR1 SGDLS and CDR2 YYNGEE. The CDR3 is 15 amino acids. The CDR3 loop reads CASGGRYRGGETQYF. CDR3 bases read: TGTGCCAGCGGTGGGAGGTACAGGGGCGGTGAGACC.

This clone has at least ten counts. The sequence runs out 3 residues before the end of the CDR3; the remainder is reconstructed from the germline J gene. This chain links TRBV7-2 with TRBJ2-3, with TRBD2 identical over 12 bases. Trimming cost V 4 bases and J 6 bases; bases outside gene matches: 5. Germline assignment: CDR1 SGHTA and CDR2 FQGNSA. CDR3 length: 15 residues. CDR3 bases read: TGTGCCAGCAGCTGGGGACTAGCGGGTGGCGATACG. Its translation: CASSWGLAGGDT. The complete CDR3 protein is CASSWGLAGGDTQYF.

In this sample, this clone turned up many times. The read ends 3 residues before the CDR3 terminus; that terminus is restored from the germline J gene. The V and J genes are TRBV20-1 and TRBJ1-1; 9 bases match TRBD1. There are 16 residues in the CDR3. From germline, CDR1 is DFQATT and CDR2 SNEGSKA (reference sequence). With V trimmed by 0 bases and J by 6 bases, 11 bases remained unmatched. Partial CDR3 DNA: TGCAGTGCTAGAGATCGGAGATATGGGACAGGGCCTGAA. It encodes CSARDRRYGTGPE. The whole CDR3 reads CSARDRRYGTGPEAFF.